The sequence of this TCR beta chain was determined in a study of ipilimumab plus nivolumab after autologous stem cell transplantation (dated by TCRdb to the early 2020s). Regarding the research as a whole: The median number of doses that trial patients received was a few for ipilimumab and about 8 for nivolumab. Primary refractory and relapsed disease were included in the DLBCL cohort, with 18-month progression-free survival of about 86% and 27%, respectively. The trial enrolled patients with high-risk diffuse large B cell lymphoma, mature T cell lymphoma, or multiple myeloma undergoing autologous transplant. The intent-to-treat population of the trial consisted of about 34 patients. Paper-wide results and their limitations: The authors stated that profiles of the T cell receptor repertoire, regulatory T cell phenotype and gut microbiota provided a biologic rationale for studying this approach further. The authors concluded that, as post-transplant consolidation, combined checkpoint inhibition appeared tolerable.

Ipilimumab was given at 1 mg/kg intravenously on day 1 of selected weeks, and checkpoint therapy started 14 to 28 days after autologous transplant. Nivolumab was given at 3 mg/kg intravenously on day 1 of weeks 1, 4, 7, 10, and every two weeks through week 26. Combined checkpoint inhibition with ipilimumab and nivolumab as consolidation after autologous stem cell transplantation was tested in a Phase Ib clinical trial. To prepare the library, the immunoSEQ multiplex PCR assay was applied. TCRdb took this table from immuneACCESS and kept in-frame rearrangements with V and J called. Such tables lack part of the clones; where checked against another copy, unresolved V genes explain under half of the gap, and the rest is unexplained. This sample is represented by about 19,000 clones; around 81% of them were singletons. The ten largest make up around 7% of the sample. A word on this clone: No cognate antigen has been identified for it. Base qualities are missing; no much larger clone stands one base away.

Sequences SGHTA (CDR1) and FQGNSA (CDR2) are obtained from the germline V gene. Including the terminal cysteine and phenylalanine, the CDR3 comprises 15 residues. The read is trimmed to its CDR3 DNA, 45 bases read in frame from base 1. Trimming accounts for 4 bases at V and 9 bases at J, while the number of junction bases matched to no gene is 7. Material: PBMCs, obtained in a trial of ipilimumab plus nivolumab as post-transplant consolidation. The sequence was obtained from a male donor with diffuse large B-cell lymphoma. The V gene is TRBV7-2 and the J gene is TRBJ2-1, with TRBD2 identical over 12 junction bases. The CDR3 protein is CASSSASGGVGEQFF. The DNA is TGTGCCAGCAGCTCGGCTAGCGGGGGGGTCGGTGAGCAGTTCTTC.